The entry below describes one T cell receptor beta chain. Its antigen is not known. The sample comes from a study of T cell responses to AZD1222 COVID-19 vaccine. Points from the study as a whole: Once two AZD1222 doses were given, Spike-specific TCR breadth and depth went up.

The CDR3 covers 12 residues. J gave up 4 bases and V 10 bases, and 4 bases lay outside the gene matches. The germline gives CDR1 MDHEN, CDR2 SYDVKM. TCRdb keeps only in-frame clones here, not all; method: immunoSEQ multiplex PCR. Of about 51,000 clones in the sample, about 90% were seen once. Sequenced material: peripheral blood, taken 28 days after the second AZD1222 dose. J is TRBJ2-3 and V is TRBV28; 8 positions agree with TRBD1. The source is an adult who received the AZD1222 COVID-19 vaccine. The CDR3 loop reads CATLRGPDTQYF. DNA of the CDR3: TGTGCCACGCTCAGGGGGCCAGATACGCAGTATTTT. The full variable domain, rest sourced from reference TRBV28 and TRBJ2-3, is DVKVTQSSRYLVKRTGEKVFLECVQDMDHENMFWYRQDPGLGLRLIYFSYDVKMKEKGDIPEGYSVSREKKERFSLILESASTNQTSMYLCATLRGPDTQYFGPGTRLTVL.